This is a list of T cell receptor beta chains from one sample in a study of CD8+ T cells in alopecia areata. TCRdb's table, derived via immunoSEQ multiplex PCR, lists solely in-frame clones and lacks some. The table has about 200,000 clones, roughly two fifths seen once; the top ten hold around 0.48%. The sequences come from CD4+ T cells sorted from blood, collected at roughly week 30, from a patient treated with tofacitinib. The receptors were gathered from a human donor with alopecia areata. Each CDR3 is given with its conserved first and last residue. A D gene is named only where the DNA matches it firmly. Some rows have no size entry. The others give once, few or many, or a class for an expanded clone.

j_gene: TRBJ2-7; v_gene: TRBV30; d_gene: .; abundance: few; CDR3aa: CAWNQGRSSSYEQYF; CDR3nt: TGTGCCTGGAACCAGGGTCGGAGCAGCTCCTACGAGCAGTACTTC
j_gene: TRBJ2-2; v_gene: TRBV2; d_gene: TRBD2; abundance: .; CDR3aa: CASRSSGNTGELFF; CDR3nt: TGTGCCAGCAGATCTAGCGGAAACACCGGGGAGCTGTTTTTT
j_gene: TRBJ1-1; v_gene: TRBV5-5; d_gene: .; abundance: .; CDR3aa: CASSWEQRENTEAFF; CDR3nt: TGTGCCAGCAGCTGGGAACAGAGGGAGAACACTGAAGCTTTCTTT
j_gene: TRBJ2-7; v_gene: TRBV18; d_gene: .; abundance: .; CDR3aa: CASAIGNRYEQYF; CDR3nt: TGTGCCAGCGCAATCGGGAATCGATACGAGCAGTACTTC
j_gene: TRBJ1-1; v_gene: TRBV6-6; d_gene: .; abundance: few; CDR3aa: CASRDGQKNTEAFF; CDR3nt: TGTGCCAGCAGGGATGGACAGAAGAACACTGAAGCTTTCTTT
j_gene: TRBJ2-1; v_gene: TRBV7-3; d_gene: TRBD2; abundance: few; CDR3aa: CASSFSGSSYNEQFF; CDR3nt: TGTGCCAGCAGCTTTAGCGGGAGCTCCTACAATGAGCAGTTCTTC
j_gene: TRBJ2-6; v_gene: TRBV18; d_gene: .; abundance: .; CDR3aa: CASSPMSSGANVLTF; CDR3nt: TGTGCCAGCTCACCTATGAGCTCTGGGGCCAACGTCCTGACTTTC
j_gene: TRBJ1-2; v_gene: TRBV30; d_gene: .; abundance: .; CDR3aa: CAWRWRAYGYTF; CDR3nt: TGTGCCTGGAGATGGAGGGCCTATGGCTACACCTTC
j_gene: TRBJ1-1; v_gene: TRBV10-1; d_gene: .; abundance: few; CDR3aa: CASSDSSANTEAFF; CDR3nt: TGCGCCAGCAGTGATTCCTCTGCGAACACTGAAGCTTTCTTT
j_gene: TRBJ2-1; v_gene: TRBV7-9; d_gene: TRBD2; abundance: .; CDR3aa: CASSLRLAGNNEQFF; CDR3nt: TGTGCCAGCAGCTTGCGACTAGCGGGAAACAATGAGCAGTTCTTC
j_gene: TRBJ2-1; v_gene: TRBV19; d_gene: TRBD2; abundance: few; CDR3aa: CASSPSPGGALNEQFF; CDR3nt: TGTGCCAGTAGTCCCTCCCCGGGGGGGGCCTTGAATGAGCAGTTCTTC
j_gene: TRBJ2-1; v_gene: TRBV10-2; d_gene: .; abundance: .; CDR3aa: CATMTARSYNEQFF; CDR3nt: TGCGCCACCATGACAGCTCGCTCCTACAATGAGCAGTTCTTC
j_gene: TRBJ2-7; v_gene: TRBV11-2; d_gene: TRBD1; abundance: .; CDR3aa: CASSFPGTGQYF; CDR3nt: TGTGCCAGCAGCTTTCCCGGGACAGGGCAGTACTTC
j_gene: TRBJ1-1; v_gene: TRBV15; d_gene: .; abundance: few; CDR3aa: CATSVLRDTEAFF; CDR3nt: TGTGCCACCAGCGTATTGAGGGATACTGAAGCTTTCTTT
j_gene: TRBJ1-4; v_gene: TRBV7-9; d_gene: .; abundance: few; CDR3aa: CASSWQYNEKLFF; CDR3nt: TGTGCCAGCAGCTGGCAGTATAATGAAAAACTGTTTTTT
j_gene: TRBJ2-7; v_gene: TRBV7-9; d_gene: .; abundance: few; CDR3aa: CASRIRDYEQYF; CDR3nt: TGTGCCAGCAGAATAAGGGACTACGAGCAGTACTTC
j_gene: TRBJ2-7; v_gene: TRBV12-5; d_gene: .; abundance: .; CDR3aa: CASGLVLGLGVSSYEQYF; CDR3nt: TGTGCTAGTGGTTTGGTACTGGGCCTGGGGGTCAGCTCCTACGAGCAGTACTTC
j_gene: TRBJ1-4; v_gene: TRBV5-6; d_gene: .; abundance: .; CDR3aa: CASSLREGDEKLFF; CDR3nt: TGTGCCAGCAGCTTGAGGGAGGGTGATGAAAAACTGTTTTTT
j_gene: TRBJ2-3; v_gene: TRBV28; d_gene: TRBD2; abundance: .; CDR3aa: CASSPAGTSGGAQYF; CDR3nt: TGTGCCAGCAGCCCAGCAGGGACTAGCGGGGGGGCCCAGTATTTT
j_gene: TRBJ2-2; v_gene: TRBV7-6; d_gene: .; abundance: .; CDR3aa: CASSLAGTLNTGELFF; CDR3nt: TGTGCCAGCAGCTTGGCCGGGACCCTGAACACCGGGGAGCTGTTTTTT
j_gene: TRBJ1-2; v_gene: TRBV5-4; d_gene: TRBD1; abundance: .; CDR3aa: CASNDDRGFDYGYTF; CDR3nt: TGTGCCAGTAACGACGACAGGGGTTTCGACTATGGCTACACCTTC
j_gene: TRBJ2-1; v_gene: TRBV2; d_gene: TRBD1; abundance: .; CDR3aa: CASKWTGGKNEQFF; CDR3nt: TGTGCCAGCAAATGGACAGGGGGGAAGAATGAGCAGTTCTTC
j_gene: TRBJ2-2; v_gene: TRBV6-1; d_gene: TRBD1; abundance: few; CDR3aa: CASSEWDRVSGELFF; CDR3nt: TGTGCCAGCAGTGAATGGGACAGGGTGTCCGGGGAGCTGTTTTTT
j_gene: TRBJ1-6; v_gene: TRBV5-1; d_gene: .; abundance: few; CDR3aa: CASSLRDSPLHF; CDR3nt: TGCGCCAGCAGCTTGAGAGATTCACCCCTCCACTTT
j_gene: TRBJ2-1; v_gene: TRBV5-4; d_gene: TRBD2; abundance: few; CDR3aa: CASSFGASGSYNEQFF; CDR3nt: TGTGCCAGCAGCTTCGGGGCTAGCGGGAGTTACAATGAGCAGTTCTTC
j_gene: TRBJ1-5; v_gene: TRBV27; d_gene: .; abundance: few; CDR3aa: CATAEGYHQPQHF; CDR3nt: TGTGCCACCGCCGAGGGGTACCATCAGCCCCAGCATTTT
j_gene: TRBJ2-5; v_gene: TRBV5-1; d_gene: .; abundance: .; CDR3aa: CASSDSGASNMKTQYF; CDR3nt: TGCGCCAGCAGCGATTCGGGGGCCTCGAATATGAAGACCCAGTACTTC
j_gene: TRBJ1-2; v_gene: TRBV29-1; d_gene: TRBD1; abundance: .; CDR3aa: CSVQTGGSYGYTF; CDR3nt: TGCAGCGTTCAGACAGGGGGCTCGTATGGCTACACCTTC
j_gene: TRBJ2-7; v_gene: TRBV18; d_gene: .; abundance: .; CDR3aa: CASSPLRGQIYEQYF; CDR3nt: TGTGCCAGCTCACCACTGAGAGGACAAATCTACGAGCAGTACTTC
j_gene: TRBJ2-7; v_gene: TRBV7-9; d_gene: TRBD1; abundance: few; CDR3aa: CASSLLAGTGDHEQYF; CDR3nt: TGTGCCAGCAGCTTACTCGCCGGGACAGGGGACCACGAGCAGTACTTC
j_gene: TRBJ1-2; v_gene: TRBV27; d_gene: TRBD1; abundance: .; CDR3aa: CASSFLTRTGRSPYYGYTF; CDR3nt: TGTGCCAGCAGTTTTCTTACCAGGACAGGGCGTAGTCCTTACTATGGCTACACCTTC
j_gene: TRBJ1-4; v_gene: TRBV6-5; d_gene: TRBD1; abundance: .; CDR3aa: CASSYSSGGGEKLFF; CDR3nt: TGTGCCAGCAGTTACTCCTCAGGGGGAGGTGAAAAACTGTTTTTT
j_gene: TRBJ1-1; v_gene: TRBV20-1; d_gene: TRBD1; abundance: .; CDR3aa: CSARQGEKAFF; CDR3nt: TGCAGTGCTCGACAGGGGGAGAAAGCTTTCTTT
j_gene: TRBJ1-1; v_gene: TRBV7-2; d_gene: .; abundance: .; CDR3aa: CASSFSRANTEAFF; CDR3nt: TGTGCCAGCAGCTTTAGTCGGGCAAACACTGAAGCTTTCTTT
j_gene: TRBJ2-1; v_gene: TRBV29-1; d_gene: .; abundance: few; CDR3aa: CSVAEFYNEQFF; CDR3nt: TGCAGCGTAGCGGAGTTTTACAATGAGCAGTTCTTC
j_gene: TRBJ2-1; v_gene: TRBV30; d_gene: TRBD2; abundance: few; CDR3aa: CAWSPGTMGYEQFF; CDR3nt: TGTGCCTGGAGTCCGGGGACTATGGGCTATGAGCAGTTCTTC
j_gene: TRBJ2-2; v_gene: TRBV19; d_gene: TRBD1; abundance: few; CDR3aa: CASSRTGGTTGELFF; CDR3nt: TGTGCCAGCAGTCGGACAGGGGGCACCACCGGGGAGCTGTTTTTT
j_gene: TRBJ2-1; v_gene: TRBV15; d_gene: TRBD2; abundance: .; CDR3aa: CATSGGTSGGNEQFF; CDR3nt: TGTGCCACCAGCGGAGGGACTAGCGGGGGGAATGAGCAGTTCTTC
j_gene: TRBJ2-3; v_gene: TRBV5-1; d_gene: .; abundance: .; CDR3aa: CASSFGTDTQYF; CDR3nt: TGCGCCAGCAGCTTCGGCACAGATACGCAGTATTTT
j_gene: TRBJ2-7; v_gene: TRBV4-1; d_gene: .; abundance: .; CDR3aa: CASSQVLNEQYF; CDR3nt: TGCGCCAGCAGCCAAGTTCTGAATGAGCAGTACTTC
j_gene: TRBJ2-1; v_gene: TRBV7-9; d_gene: .; abundance: .; CDR3aa: CASSSWEQFF; CDR3nt: TGTGCCAGCAGCTCCTGGGAGCAGTTCTTC
j_gene: TRBJ2-3; v_gene: TRBV5-1; d_gene: TRBD1; abundance: .; CDR3aa: CASRDHGTASTDTQYF; CDR3nt: TGCGCCAGCAGAGATCACGGGACAGCTAGCACAGATACGCAGTATTTT
j_gene: TRBJ1-5; v_gene: TRBV7-9; d_gene: TRBD1; abundance: few; CDR3aa: CASSPGTGRDQPQHF; CDR3nt: TGTGCCAGCAGCCCTGGGACAGGAAGGGATCAGCCCCAGCATTTT
j_gene: TRBJ1-4; v_gene: TRBV9; d_gene: .; abundance: .; CDR3aa: CASGPGHQGNEKLFF; CDR3nt: TGTGCCAGCGGTCCGGGACACCAAGGAAATGAAAAACTGTTTTTT
j_gene: TRBJ1-4; v_gene: TRBV19; d_gene: .; abundance: few; CDR3aa: CASSTQISTNEKLFF; CDR3nt: TGTGCCAGTTCTACACAAATCTCAACTAATGAAAAACTGTTTTTT
j_gene: TRBJ2-2; v_gene: TRBV18; d_gene: .; abundance: few; CDR3aa: CASSSGQIGTGELFF; CDR3nt: TGTGCCAGCTCAAGCGGACAAATAGGCACCGGGGAGCTGTTTTTT
j_gene: TRBJ2-3; v_gene: TRBV7-2; d_gene: .; abundance: .; CDR3aa: CASSLDRSGTDTQYF; CDR3nt: TGTGCCAGCAGCTTAGACAGGTCGGGCACAGATACGCAGTATTTT
j_gene: TRBJ2-7; v_gene: TRBV4-2; d_gene: TRBD2; abundance: few; CDR3aa: CASSPMGDYRNYEQYF; CDR3nt: TGTGCCAGCAGCCCCATGGGGGACTATAGGAACTACGAGCAGTACTTC
j_gene: TRBJ2-7; v_gene: TRBV29-1; d_gene: .; abundance: few; CDR3aa: CSVVRGYEQYF; CDR3nt: TGCAGCGTTGTAAGGGGGTACGAGCAGTACTTC
j_gene: TRBJ2-3; v_gene: TRBV7-9; d_gene: .; abundance: few; CDR3aa: CASSSVGGLDTQYF; CDR3nt: TGTGCCAGCAGCTCGGTCGGGGGGCTTGATACGCAGTATTTT
j_gene: TRBJ1-3; v_gene: TRBV7-9; d_gene: .; abundance: .; CDR3aa: CASSWGSGNTIYF; CDR3nt: TGTGCCAGCAGCTGGGGCTCTGGAAACACCATATATTTT
j_gene: TRBJ2-7; v_gene: TRBV29-1; d_gene: TRBD1; abundance: few; CDR3aa: CSVEKGRQGEQYF; CDR3nt: TGCAGCGTTGAAAAGGGTCGACAGGGGGAGCAGTACTTC
j_gene: TRBJ2-3; v_gene: TRBV30; d_gene: TRBD1; abundance: few; CDR3aa: CAWSGGGWDRIF; CDR3nt: TGTGCCTGGAGTGGGGGAGGATGGGACAGGATATTT
j_gene: TRBJ1-1; v_gene: TRBV29-1; d_gene: TRBD1; abundance: few; CDR3aa: CSVDSGTASNTEAFF; CDR3nt: TGCAGCGTGGATTCGGGGACAGCGTCTAACACTGAAGCTTTCTTT
j_gene: TRBJ1-1; v_gene: TRBV18; d_gene: TRBD1; abundance: .; CDR3aa: CASSPGQAHTEAFF; CDR3nt: TGTGCCAGCTCACCAGGACAGGCCCACACTGAAGCTTTCTTT
j_gene: TRBJ2-1; v_gene: TRBV2; d_gene: TRBD2; abundance: many; CDR3aa: CASSDASGGATEQFF; CDR3nt: TGTGCCAGCAGTGACGCTAGCGGGGGGGCTACTGAGCAGTTCTTC
j_gene: TRBJ2-1; v_gene: TRBV10-3; d_gene: .; abundance: .; CDR3aa: CAISDRVNEQFF; CDR3nt: TGTGCCATCAGTGACAGGGTCAATGAGCAGTTCTTC
j_gene: TRBJ2-2; v_gene: TRBV9; d_gene: .; abundance: .; CDR3aa: CASSPPPLNTGELFF; CDR3nt: TGTGCCAGCAGCCCACCCCCCTTAAACACCGGGGAGCTGTTTTTT
j_gene: TRBJ2-6; v_gene: TRBV7-3; d_gene: .; abundance: few; CDR3aa: CASSSPIGANVLTF; CDR3nt: TGTGCCAGCAGCTCCCCAATTGGGGCCAACGTCCTGACTTTC